This T cell receptor beta chain was sequenced for a study of cytomegalovirus exposure and HLA in healthy donors (dated by TCRdb to between 2016 and 2019). Some background on the complete study: According to an earlier analysis of several hundred of the donors, about 180 million T cells yielded over 100 million unique TCR beta sequences and approximately 280 Gb of sequence data. Approximately 330 gigabases of sequencing data and 91 million or so unique TCR sequences made up an early release that covered some 640 HLA-typed donors. The genetic ancestry cluster associated with self-reported Caucasian donors included 81% of the 398 genotyped donors. The study aimed to test whether signatures of past pathogen exposure could be identified by cataloging public T cell receptors. The study profiled the T cell repertoires of hundreds of subjects by immunosequencing and related them to cytomegalovirus serostatus. A separate validation cohort of roughly 120 different subjects was used in addition to the roughly 700-subject first cohort. High-throughput TCR immunosequencing, statistical association of individual TCRs with disease status, and machine learning were combined to predict cytomegalovirus infection status. A later analysis re-examined previously published TCR beta repertoires from roughly 720 donors and added high-resolution HLA genotyping to investigate patterns of TCR occurrence. Rather than drawing on any new phenotypic data, the later analysis identified candidate immune exposures from TCR beta sequences and the way those sequences occurred across donors. In an earlier analysis of about 590 of the donors, high-throughput TCR beta sequencing was used to judge whether each TCR beta V gene segment behaved as functional or pseudogenic. Donor age, sex, ethnicity and CMV serostatus were collected together with the repertoire data. In a later genetic analysis, genome-wide SNP genotypes for about 60% of the 666 donors were used, and that subset was treated as a discovery cohort. Every discovery cohort repertoire had been produced on one sequencing platform. HLA typing included class I and class II loci at four-digit resolution. Typing coverage varied by locus: roughly 629-640 donors for A, B, C, DRB1 and DQB1; approximately 520 for DQA1; 606 for DPA1; approximately 490 for DPB1. Roughly 5 DR-DQ haplotypes were handled as single units for association and clustering because linkage in the cohort was strong. Across around 400 genotyped donors of the cohort, an average of roughly 200,000 unique TCR beta nucleotide sequences per donor were sequenced, and about a sixth of those sequences were non-productive. Study-wide conclusions, independent of this receptor: In both the original and validation cohorts, the classifier was reported to diagnose cytomegalovirus status with high specificity and sensitivity. According to the authors, the approach could potentially be generalized to other disease states and immunological phenotypes. Seventeen rarely observed V segments, including chromosome 9 orphons, were excluded from the earlier analysis of about 610 of the donors because counts were too low. CMV serostatus was the only immune exposure information available for the cohort. Some IMGT-functional V segments, including TRBV6-2 and TRBV6-3, could not be told apart with the 87-base-pair reads, so those segments were excluded. Strong co-occurrence of HLA alleles, especially DR and DQ, made assigning TCR associations to individual alleles difficult. A further reported finding was that TCR beta sequences accurately predicted the HLA-A and HLA-B alleles for most subjects in the first cohort. In an earlier analysis of around 600 of the donors, most TCR beta V segments were observed in productive rearrangements about 90% or about 30% of the time, broadly matching IMGT annotations. Because some donors lacked HLA typing at each locus, the association tests relied only on the typed subset. Most TCR sequences were seen in very few donors, while some public TCRs were found in many individuals. In this cohort, only TCR beta chains were sequenced, and detectable features were limited by the absence of alpha or paired-chain data. According to a later analysis, most CMV-associated TCR beta chains appeared to be HLA-restricted, and the HLA associations seemed to be driven largely by CMV exposure. An association between a missense DCLRE1C variant and V-gene and J-gene trimming of TCR beta chains was found in a later genetic analysis and replicated in an independent cohort. Compared with the 666-donor mean, donors in an Asian-associated ancestry cluster had fewer N-insertions in productive TCRs, according to a later genetic analysis. In vitro tests confirmed that a few of the cytomegalovirus-associated TCR beta chains recognize cytomegalovirus antigens. Several of the top co-occurrence clusters appeared to be linked to parvovirus B19, influenza, CMV and Epstein-Barr virus, according to a later analysis. The presence/absence analyses assumed that sequencing depth was roughly uniform across donors, and that assumption may not be true. Compared with equally common non-associated chains, HLA-associated TCR beta chains in a later analysis were more clonally expanded and had lower generation probabilities. A cluster of highly shared sequence variants was judged likely to be a technical artifact of the sequencing pipeline. According to a later analysis, TCR association rates differed among HLA loci, with DRB1 alleles showing the most associated TCRs and HLA-C alleles showing the fewest. Linkage disequilibrium might explain the correlated functional status among segregating V segments, but an unknown experimental factor could not be ruled out. In a later analysis, around 17,000 TCR beta sequences were associated with specific HLA alleles at a false discovery rate of 0.05. In the study, 150 to 200 TCR beta chains were listed as associated with cytomegalovirus.

The cohort comprised 550 to 700 healthy bone marrow donors. All cohort members were sampled while nominally healthy, although unrecorded immune exposures were likely present. The donor tested CMV seropositive, placing the donor among the 289 seropositive members of the cohort. A peripheral blood sample was collected from each donor, and TCR beta sequencing was performed on peripheral blood mononuclear cells. The Qiagen DNeasy Blood Extraction Kit was used to extract genomic DNA from the blood cell samples. The method was the immunoSEQ multiplex PCR assay. The multiplex PCR relied on a mix of 60 forward primers for TCR Vbeta segments and 13 reverse primers for TCR Jbeta segments. Amplification of the CDR3 region of rearranged TCR beta genes was performed with a multiplex PCR assay on genomic DNA. The amplified TCR beta libraries were sequenced on the Illumina HiSeq System as 87-base-pair reads. In the original analysis: A later analysis counted around 72 million unique TCR beta chains across the 670 or so repertoires, and 9.5 million to 11 million of these chains were shared by at least two donors. A nearest-neighbor algorithm error-corrected the raw reads and collapsed the reads into unique sequences, merging closely related sequences to remove PCR and sequencing errors. CDR3 sequences were aligned to IMGT reference sequences to assign V, D and J gene segments. For a sequence to be retained, a match of at least six nucleotides to both a V gene segment and a J gene segment was required. Rearrangements were called productive when the CDR3 lacked stop codons and stayed in frame with V and J; all others were non-productive. CDR3 was defined according to IMGT convention as the region running from the second conserved V-encoded cysteine to the conserved J-encoded phenylalanine. Sequences without an unambiguous match to a single V gene segment were excluded from the earlier analysis of over 500 of the donors. An earlier analysis of roughly 590 of the donors called V segments functional above 56.7% productive rearrangements and segregating when the between-donor standard deviation exceeded 5%. A statistical classification framework was developed to diagnose cytomegalovirus status using the catalog of TCR beta chain sequences. A later analysis assigned V and J genes by comparing TCR nucleotide sequences with IMGT/GENE-DB human TR gene sequences. A later analysis assigned CDR3 sequences and most-parsimonious VDJ recombination scenarios with the TCRdist pipeline. In a later analysis, each TCR beta chain was defined by its CDR3 amino acid sequence together with its V-gene family, and reads without a unique V-gene family were excluded. A later analysis removed 500 to 650 highly shared, low-generation-probability nucleotide sequences to deal with suspected cross-contamination and a sequencing artifact. A later analysis calculated a clonal expansion index for each public chain from normalized within-repertoire ranks of inferred template counts. A later analysis computed generation probabilities with a VDJ recombination model fitted to out-of-frame rearrangements, and checked the results against IGoR. In a later analysis, hypergeometric tests were used to score TCR-TCR, TCR-HLA and TCR-CMV co-occurrence, with a repertoire-size bias correction applied to TCR pairs. False discovery rates were estimated in a later analysis by permuting HLA or CMV assignments 20 times. A later analysis grouped co-occurring TCRs with DBSCAN, adding TCRdist sequence similarity when clustering within HLA-allele-positive subsets. Co-occurrence clustering excluded repertoires with fewer than 30,000 or more than 120,000 public chains, plus five with anomalous nucleotide sharing. TCRdb holds this immuneACCESS table with in-frame rearrangements only. Some clones are missing; in checked studies, unresolved V genes explain under half, and the rest has no known cause. V, J and clone size are taken as reported in that table, and D and trimming were inferred from the DNA itself. A total of fewer than 80,000 clones appear in this sample, about 72% of them only once. More than 20% of the sample is in the top ten clones.

Reading from cysteine to phenylalanine, the CDR3 counts 11 amino acids. Solely the CDR3 DNA is kept, with 33 bases framed from the first base. CDR1 SGHAT and CDR2 FQNNGV are derived from the germline V gene. The junction shows trimming of 1 base on V and 6 bases on J, plus 4 bases between the germline ends. With regard to this clone: Its antigen is unknown. Per-nucleotide qualities are absent, and no much larger clonotype sits a single base away.

This TCR derives from a man aged 50-60 years in good health and CMV-seropositive. The sequenced material came from PBMCs. The rearranged segments are TRBV11-2 and TRBJ2-7, with no confident D gene call. The CDR3 reads CASSLVAEQYF. The DNA sequence follows: TGTGCCAGCAGCTTAGTGGCCGAGCAGTACTTC.